This note documents a single T cell receptor (beta chain) sequence. The antigen is unknown. Data came from immunoSEQ multiplex PCR; TCRdb stores just in-frame clones and leaves some out. The table includes more than 100,000 clones, around 82% detected once. The data were obtained in a study of T cell responses to AZD1222 COVID-19 vaccine. Turning to the study itself: Second-dose intervals of approximately 4 or approximately 12 weeks were pooled. Study-wide results and caveats: Researchers took repertoire samples only after the peak T cell response had come. Spike-specific TCR repertoires showed rising breadth and depth after two AZD1222 doses. Donors were chiefly white British, with a greater number of females, and clonal diversity was perhaps underestimated.

Germline lookup yields CDR1 MNHEY and CDR2 SVGEGT. CDR3 length: 14 amino acids. Trimming took 2 bases from V and 5 from J; bases not matched to a gene: 4. V and J are TRBV6-2 or TRBV6-3 and TRBJ2-7, with 9 bases matching TRBD1. This sequence originates from an adult in good health. The sequences come from peripheral blood, collected on day 0 of AZD1222 vaccination. The CDR3 spells CASSYAQGAHEQYF. The DNA for the CDR3 is TGTGCCAGCAGTTACGCACAGGGGGCCCACGAGCAGTACTTC.